The 6 T cell receptor beta chains below all came from one sample that was sequenced in a study of blood T cell repertoires in COVID-19. Some clones are missing from TCRdb's copy, which holds only in-frame ones; the method was immunoSEQ multiplex PCR. The table lists roughly 110,000 clones, around four fifths of them singletons, with 4% to 4.5% in the top ten. Sequenced material: peripheral blood. The source of these receptors is a man aged 65-85 years with acute or convalescent COVID-19.

This clone occurred once. The chain recombines TRBV6-5 with TRBJ1-2, with D tentatively TRBD1 (5 bases). The germline gives CDR1 MNHEY, CDR2 SVGAGI. V was clipped by 1 base and J by 4 bases, with 7 bases between them. The CDR3 is made up of 13 amino acids. In DNA form, the CDR3 reads TGTGCCAGCAGTTACTGGCAGGGCTATGGCTACACCTTC. Encoded protein: CASSYWQGYGYTF.

The chain employs TRBV13 and TRBJ2-7; D is perhaps TRBD2 (5 bases). In germline, CDR1 is PRHDT, CDR2 FYEKMQ (reference sequence). V lost 7 bases and J 3 bases, leaving 10 bases between the germline ends. This CDR3 spans 12 amino acids. The CDR3 DNA reads TGTGCCAGCAACCGGGGAGTCTACGAGCAGTACTTC. It translates to CASNRGVYEQYF.

This chain uses TRBV19 with TRBJ1-1, with 9 bases fitting TRBD1. There are 15 residues in the CDR3. CDR1 and CDR2 from the germline V gene are LNHDA and SQIVND (reference sequence). V lost 3 bases, J lost 2 bases, and 4 bases stayed unmatched. CDR3 DNA sequence: TGTGCCAGTAGTATGGTGGGACAGGGAAACACTGAAGCTTTCTTT. Amino acids: CASSMVGQGNTEAFF. Filled out from reference TRBV19 and TRBJ1-1, the complete variable domain reads DGGITQSPKYLFRKEGQNVTLSCEQNLNHDAMYWYRQDPGQGLRLIYYSQIVNDFQKGDIAEGYSVSREKKESFPLTVTSAQKNPTAFYLCASSMVGQGNTEAFFGQGTRLTVV.

This clone was detected only a few times. The chain employs TRBV5-1 and TRBJ1-2; D gene uncertain. V lost 3 bases and J 7 bases, leaving 10 bases between the germline ends. Germline V lookup: CDR1 SGHRS, CDR2 YFSETQ. The CDR3 contains 12 residues. The DNA for the CDR3 is TGCGCCAGCAGCTCTGGCGGGGTTGGCTACACCTTC. It encodes CASSSGGVGYTF.

The J gene is TRBJ1-1, the V gene TRBV6-5; maybe TRBD1 (6 bases). Germline loops: CDR1 MNHEY, CDR2 SVGAGI. This CDR3 comprises 15 residues. Trimming cost V 7 bases and J 1 base, with 16 bases left between them. The CDR3 DNA follows: TGTGCCAGCAACCCCAGGGGCGATGCGAACACTGAAGCTTTCTTT. Its translation: CASNPRGDANTEAFF.

CDR3 DNA sequence: TGCGCCAGCAGCAGCAGGGGTGGCAATCAGCCCCAGCATTTT. Its translation is CASSSRGGNQPQHF. This chain joins TRBV5-1 and TRBJ1-5; TRBD1 might be the D (6 bases). Germline V lookup: CDR1 SGHRS, CDR2 YFSETQ. Trimming took 4 bases from V and 2 from J, leaving 10 bases between them. The CDR3 covers 14 residues.